The 7 T cell receptor beta chains given below trace back to one sample, sequenced in a study of T cell responses to AZD1222 COVID-19 vaccine. Produced via immunoSEQ multiplex PCR; TCRdb's table is partial and in-frame only. The sample shows 120,000 to 150,000 clones, around 90% of them seen only once. Sample: peripheral blood, taken 28 days after the second AZD1222 dose. The receptor source for this set is an adult who received the AZD1222 COVID-19 vaccine.

The V gene is TRBV6-5, the J gene TRBJ2-7; 8 nucleotides line up with TRBD2. The CDR3 is 16 amino acids. The germline CDR1 and CDR2 sequences are MNHEY and SVGAGI. V lost 0 bases to trimming and J lost 0 bases; unmatched junction nucleotides: 4. This CDR3 is CASSYSDSGVSYEQYF. CDR3 DNA: TGTGCCAGCAGTTACTCAGATAGCGGGGTCTCCTACGAGCAGTACTTC.

The genes are TRBV9 and TRBJ2-1, with unresolved D. Germline-derived CDR1 and CDR2 are SGDLS and YYNGEE. Trimming removed 3 bases from V and 8 bases from J, with 12 bases in between. This CDR3 spans 13 amino acids. The CDR3 reads CASSALATDEQFF. The DNA of the CDR3 is TGTGCCAGCAGCGCCCTTGCCACGGATGAGCAGTTCTTC. The variable domain in full, with the rest retrieved from reference TRBV9 and TRBJ2-1, is DSGVTQTPKHLITATGQRVTLRCSPRSGDLSVYWYQQSLDQGLQFLIQYYNGEERAKGNILERFSAQQFPDLHSELNLSSLELGDSALYFCASSALATDEQFFGPGTRLTVL.

This clone was seen only a few times. The chain has TRBV27 and TRBJ2-7, with D perhaps TRBD1 (6 bases). Germline V gene data show CDR1 as MNHEY and CDR2 as SMNVEV (reference sequence). CDR3 length equals 13 residues. V lost 1 base to trimming and J lost 4 bases, with 8 bases between them. CDR3 DNA sequence: TGTGCCAGCAGTTTATTAGGGGGATACGAGCAGTACTTC. Translated, it gives CASSLLGGYEQYF.

The chain joins TRBV7-2 to TRBJ2-1; 8 nucleotides line up with TRBD2. V lost 3 bases to trimming and J lost 6 bases; unmatched junction nucleotides: 7. This CDR3 contains 15 residues. Germline V gene sequence: CDR1 SGHTA, CDR2 FQGNSA. The chain's CDR3 is CASSLIGLAGNEQFF. CDR3 bases: TGTGCCAGCAGCTTGATCGGGCTAGCGGGCAATGAGCAGTTCTTC.

The V call is TRBV27, the J call TRBJ2-7, with a possible D match to TRBD2 (6 bases). Looked up from germline, CDR1 is MNHEY and CDR2 is SMNVEV (reference sequence). The CDR3 contains 17 residues. V dropped 2 bases and J dropped 3 bases, with 20 bases sitting between them. CDR3 DNA sequence: TGTGCCAGCAGTTTAGGGTTGGGGCTAGCGAAAAACTACGAGCAGTACTTC. The encoded protein is CASSLGLGLAKNYEQYF.

This clone turned up a few times. This chain uses TRBV25-1 with TRBJ2-7; the D is unclear. Trimming took 3 bases from V and 3 from J, leaving 15 bases between them. The CDR3 is 15 amino acids. Per germline, CDR1 MGHDK and CDR2 SYGVNS. The CDR3 bases are TGTGCCAGCAGTGAGTCGGATGGAACCCTCTACGAGCAGTACTTC. Encoded protein: CASSESDGTLYEQYF.

CDR3 residues: CASSQVVGQDEQYF. The CDR3 DNA is TGCGCCAGCAGCCAAGTCGTAGGGCAGGACGAGCAGTACTTC. This chain links TRBV4-1 with TRBJ2-7; the D is unclear. This CDR3 has 14 amino acids. Germline V gives CDR1 MGHRA, CDR2 YSYEKL. The germline V and J ends were trimmed by 1 base and 5 bases, with 12 bases remaining between them.